These T cell receptor beta chains were read from a single sample in a study of blood T cell repertoires in COVID-19. Only in-frame clones appear in the TCRdb table, and some are missing; sequencing was by immunoSEQ multiplex PCR. Of 200,000 to 250,000 clones listed, approximately 86% were seen once; the top ten hold about 1.6%. Sample: peripheral blood. The receptors here all came from a woman aged 55 to 70 who had recovered from COVID-19. The CDR3 runs from the conserved cysteine through the conserved F or W. A D gene is named only where the DNA matches it firmly. Size is stated for part of the rows, as once, few or many counts, or as a class when the clone is expanded.

D	size	J	V	DNA	CDR3
TRBD1	few	TRBJ2-5	TRBV28	TGTGCCACCTACCCGGGACAGTCATGGGAGACCCAGTACTTC	CATYPGQSWETQYF
TRBD2	few	TRBJ2-2	TRBV24-1	TGTGCCACCGCTGGGGGGGTGAACACCGGGGAGCTGTTTTTT	CATAGGVNTGELFF
TRBD1	.	TRBJ1-1	TRBV9	TGTGCCAGCAGCGTAGAAGGGTTAGGGACAGAGGAAGGCTGGAGCACTGAAGCTTTCTTT	CASSVEGLGTEEGWSTEAFF
TRBD1	.	TRBJ2-7	TRBV13	TGTGCCAGCAGCTTTGACAGGGGTGGCGGGCAGTACTTC	CASSFDRGGGQYF
TRBD1	.	TRBJ1-1	TRBV5-1	TGCGCCAGCAGCTTGGCGCAGGGGGCCACTGAAGCTTTCTTT	CASSLAQGATEAFF
.	few	TRBJ2-2	TRBV10-3	TGTGCCATCAGTGACCCCAGTGACACCACGAACACCGGGGAGCTGTTTTTT	CAISDPSDTTNTGELFF
TRBD1	.	TRBJ2-3	TRBV7-9	TGTGCCAGCAGCTTAGAGGACAGGGGCACAGATACGCAGTATTTT	CASSLEDRGTDTQYF
TRBD2	once	TRBJ2-5	TRBV9	TGTGCCAGCAGCGTCCGGGGGGACGGGGAGACCCAGTACTTC	CASSVRGDGETQYF
.	.	TRBJ1-4	TRBV3-1/TRBV3-2	TGTGCCAGCAGTCGGACGGGGGGTAATGAAAAACTGTTTTTT	CASSRTGGNEKLFF
TRBD2	once	TRBJ2-7	TRBV3-1/TRBV3-2	TGTGCCAGCAGCCAAGGGCTAGCGGGGGGGTTATACGAGCAGTACTTC	CASSQGLAGGLYEQYF
.	.	TRBJ2-5	TRBV19	TGTGCCAGTAGTATCTCGGGAAGCCAAGAGACCCAGTACTTC	CASSISGSQETQYF
.	.	TRBJ1-1	TRBV5-1	TGCGCCAGCAGCGTAACAGGTATGAACACTGAAGCTTTCTTT	CASSVTGMNTEAFF
TRBD1	.	TRBJ2-5	TRBV19	TGTGCCAGTAGTATAGGCTTGACAGGGGCTCCCCAAGAGACCCAGTACTTC	CASSIGLTGAPQETQYF
.	.	TRBJ2-7	TRBV19	TGTGCCAGTTCGGTCAGGGAACAAAGCGAGCAGTACTTC	CASSVREQSEQYF
TRBD2	.	TRBJ2-7	TRBV7-2	TGTGCCAGCAGCTTAAGGCGGGGGAGCTCCTACGAGCAGTACTTC	CASSLRRGSSYEQYF
.	few	TRBJ1-2	TRBV12-3/TRBV12-4	TGTGCCAGCAGTTCCAGGGTTTTGGACGGCTACACCTTC	CASSSRVLDGYTF
TRBD1	.	TRBJ1-1	TRBV5-1	TGCGCCAGCAGCCCCGAGGTCGGGACAGACAACACTGAAGCTTTCTTT	CASSPEVGTDNTEAFF
TRBD1	.	TRBJ1-2	TRBV6-5	TGTGCCAGCAGCCTCCCCGGGACAGGGTTTGGCTACACCTTC	CASSLPGTGFGYTF
.	.	TRBJ1-2	TRBV6-4	TGTGCCAGCAGCCCCAGGGGAACGATTGGCTACACCTTC	CASSPRGTIGYTF
.	.	TRBJ1-3	TRBV5-1	TGCGCCAGCAGCCCCGTGGCGGGCTCTGGAAACACCATATATTTT	CASSPVAGSGNTIYF
.	.	TRBJ1-4	TRBV4-1	TGCGCCAGCAGCCCACATCCCAGTGCAACTAATGAAAAACTGTTTTTT	CASSPHPSATNEKLFF
.	.	TRBJ1-1	TRBV4-3	TGCGCCAGCAGCCAACAAACCGGGACAGAAGCTTTCTTT	CASSQQTGTEAFF
.	.	TRBJ1-1	TRBV4-2	TGTGCCAGCAGCCCCGCCGGTTGGGGGGGGAACACTGAAGCTTTCTTT	CASSPAGWGGNTEAFF
.	.	TRBJ2-3	TRBV23-1	TGCGCCAGCACCAAGGGGTGGGTTTACACAGATACGCAGTATTTT	CASTKGWVYTDTQYF
.	.	TRBJ2-7	TRBV10-3	TGTGCCATCAAGGACAGCAGCTCCTACGAGCAGTACTTC	CAIKDSSSYEQYF
.	few	TRBJ1-5	TRBV6-5	TGTGCCAGCAGTCGTAATAGCAATCAGCCCCAGCATTTT	CASSRNSNQPQHF
.	.	TRBJ1-1	TRBV19	TGTGCCAGTAGTAAAATGAGCGGAAACACTGAAGCTTTCTTT	CASSKMSGNTEAFF
TRBD2	.	TRBJ2-5	TRBV5-6	TGTGCCAGCAGCTCCCAGGGCCTAGCGGGGAGGAAGACCCAGTACTTC	CASSSQGLAGRKTQYF
TRBD2	.	TRBJ2-3	TRBV13	TGTGCCAGCAGCCGTTTCCTAGCGGGGGGGCAGGCAGATACGCAGTATTTT	CASSRFLAGGQADTQYF
TRBD1	.	TRBJ1-1	TRBV20-1	TGCAGTGCTAGTCGGACAGGGGGGAACACTGAAGCTTTCTTT	CSASRTGGNTEAFF
TRBD1	.	TRBJ2-3	TRBV5-1	TGCGCCAGCAGCCAGACAGGGGGAACAGATACGCAGTATTTT	CASSQTGGTDTQYF
.	once	TRBJ1-5	TRBV20-1	TGCAGTGCTAGTAGGGAGGTCAATCAGCCCCAGCATTTT	CSASREVNQPQHF
.	.	TRBJ2-5	TRBV12-3/TRBV12-4	TGTGCCAGCAGCCAGAGCGGGCCGGAGACCCAGTACTTC	CASSQSGPETQYF
TRBD2	.	TRBJ2-7	TRBV5-4	TGTGCCAGCCGCGGGACTAGCGGCCAAAACTACGAGCAGTACTTC	CASRGTSGQNYEQYF
.	.	TRBJ1-5	TRBV7-3	TGTGCCAGCAGCTTAAACAGGGATGGCAATCAGCCCCAGCATTTT	CASSLNRDGNQPQHF
.	.	TRBJ2-4	TRBV14	TGTGCCAGCAGCCGAAGTCCCCATCCCAACTCCCCGGGGGCCAAAAACATTCAGTACTTC	CASSRSPHPNSPGAKNIQYF
.	.	TRBJ1-4	TRBV4-2	TGTGCCAGCAGCCCCTATCGGGGGGATGAAAAACTGTTTTTT	CASSPYRGDEKLFF
TRBD1	few	TRBJ2-1	TRBV19	TGTGCCAGTATGACGGACAGGGGGTCCTACAATGAGCAGTTCTTC	CASMTDRGSYNEQFF
.	.	TRBJ1-4	TRBV4-2	TGTGCCAGCAGCCAAGGGAAGAGCGCAACTAATGAAAAACTGTTTTTT	CASSQGKSATNEKLFF
TRBD1	few	TRBJ2-3	TRBV11-2	TGTGCCAGCAGCTTTGCAGGGGGCGGCACAGATACGCAGTATTTT	CASSFAGGGTDTQYF
.	.	TRBJ2-3	TRBV7-6	TGTGCCAGCAGCTCACGGACACATAGCACAGATACGCAGTATTTT	CASSSRTHSTDTQYF
TRBD2	.	TRBJ2-5	TRBV6-5	TGTGCCAGCAGGCCCCCGGGAGGACAGACCCAGTACTTC	CASRPPGGQTQYF
.	.	TRBJ2-2	TRBV9	TGTGCCAGCAGCTTCCTAGCCGGGAACACCGGGGAGCTGTTTTTT	CASSFLAGNTGELFF
.	.	TRBJ1-4	TRBV11-2	TGTGCCAGCAGCGATACGGGTGGTGAAAAACTGTTTTTT	CASSDTGGEKLFF
.	.	TRBJ1-4	TRBV5-6	TGTGCCAGCAGCCCGCTCCAGTCTGCAACTAATGAAAAACTGTTTTTT	CASSPLQSATNEKLFF
.	.	TRBJ1-4	TRBV9	TGTGCCAGCAGCGTAGCGGGGGATAATGAAAAACTGTTTTTT	CASSVAGDNEKLFF
.	.	TRBJ1-2	TRBV6-6	TGTGCCAGCAGTAATAACAGGGCGAAAGGTGGCTACACCTTC	CASSNNRAKGGYTF
TRBD1	.	TRBJ1-1	TRBV4-2	TGTGCCAGCAGCCTCCGGACAGGGGCTATGAACACTGAAGCTTTCTTT	CASSLRTGAMNTEAFF
.	.	TRBJ1-1	TRBV28	TGTGCCAGCAGTCTGAGGATTCGAAGAACGAACACTGAAGCTTTCTTT	CASSLRIRRTNTEAFF
.	.	TRBJ1-2	TRBV5-4	TGTGCCAGCAGCTTAAGGCTCCTAGGGGACTATGGCTACACCTTC	CASSLRLLGDYGYTF
.	.	TRBJ2-7	TRBV2	TGTGCCAGCAGTGAAGTACAGGGAGTAGGTCCCACGACGTACGAGCAGTACTTC	CASSEVQGVGPTTYEQYF
TRBD1	.	TRBJ1-5	TRBV28	TGTGCCAGCAGTTTTTTTGGGGACAGGGGGGAACCCCAGCATTTT	CASSFFGDRGEPQHF
.	.	TRBJ2-7	TRBV3-1/TRBV3-2	TGTGCCAGCAGCCAAACCGCGAATTCCTACGAGCAGTACTTC	CASSQTANSYEQYF